A single sample is the source of the 32 T cell receptor beta chains below, sequenced in a study of blood T cells in healthy people across ages. Primed by a sample-barcoded 5' primer and a J-beta primer mix, a second PCR proceeded for 7 to 11 cycles. TCRdb used MiXCR to reprocess the 5' RACE reads, holding one entry per CDR3 protein. This sample has about 680,000 distinct CDR3 sequences, with more than 40% found just once. Material: blood. These receptors all come from a woman aged 60-75 years in good health.

This clonotype turned up a few times. This chain connects TRBV10-3 to TRBJ2-7, with TRBD1 identical over 8 bases. Germline CDR1 and CDR2: ENHRY and SYGVKD. The CDR3 contains 13 residues. V lost 6 bases to trimming and J lost 1 base; unmatched junction nucleotides: 2. Written as DNA, the CDR3 is TGTGCCATCAGGGACAGGGCGTCCTACGAGCAGTACTTC. It specifies CAIRDRASYEQYF.

This clonotype was observed a few times. This chain uses TRBV4-2 with TRBJ2-3; 14 bases line up with TRBD2. Trimming took 6 bases from V and 5 from J; bases not matched to a gene: 7. The CDR3 extends over 16 amino acids. Germline CDR1 reads LGHNA; CDR2 reads YNFKEQ. As DNA, the CDR3 is TGTGCCAGCAGGTCGGGACTAGCGGGAGAGCTAGATACGCAGTATTTT. It codes for CASRSGLAGELDTQYF.

This clonotype has just a few counts. This chain uses TRBV29-1 with TRBJ2-1; 7 nucleotides agree with TRBD2. Per the germline V gene, CDR1 is SQVTM and CDR2 is ANQGSEA. After removal of 5 bases from V and 7 bases from J, the junction contained 8 bases not matched to a gene. The CDR3 contains 13 residues. The CDR3 spells CSVMRELGNEQFF. The DNA of the CDR3 is TGCAGCGTTATGCGGGAGTTGGGGAATGAGCAGTTCTTC.

This clonotype was recorded once. The V call is TRBV7-2, the J call TRBJ1-1; D is undetermined. Germline lookup yields CDR1 SGHTA and CDR2 FQGNSA. CDR3 length: 11 amino acids. With 6 bases removed from V and 7 bases from J, the gap between germline ends came to 9 bases. CDR3 loop: CASREFGEAFF. The DNA for the CDR3 is TGTGCCAGCAGAGAGTTTGGTGAAGCTTTCTTT.

This chain's CDR3 is CSAFSGRAGETQYF. The CDR3 DNA reads as TGCAGCGCATTTAGCGGGAGGGCGGGGGAGACCCAGTACTTC. The gene calls are TRBV29-1 and TRBJ2-7; 11 bases fit TRBD2. The J call may be wrong; the DNA end is better matched by TRBJ2-5. CDR1 SQVTM and CDR2 ANQGSEA come from the germline V gene. The CDR3 length is 14 residues.

This clonotype was counted between two and nine times. The chain uses TRBV6-5 and TRBJ2-1; the match to TRBD2 covers 12 bases. Germline CDR1 MNHEY, CDR2 SVGAGI. Trimming cost V 7 bases and J 9 bases; bases outside gene matches: 7. This CDR3 contains 14 residues. The CDR3 loop reads CASILAGGRGEQFF. For the CDR3, the DNA is TGTGCCAGCATCCTAGCGGGAGGGAGAGGTGAGCAGTTCTTC.

Comment on this clonotype: It may be a read error: a sequence one base away is much more abundant. The chain is built from TRBV7-2 and TRBJ2-1; 7 nucleotides align to TRBD1. The J segment lost 9 bases and the V segment lost 5 bases, leaving 7 bases of the junction unmatched. CDR1 and CDR2 (germline): SGHTA, FQGNSA. CDR3 length equals 13 residues. CDR3 loop: CASSRDRVGEQFF. CDR3 bases: TGTGCCAGCAGCCGCGACAGGGTCGGTGAGCAGTTCTTC.

This chain links TRBV5-1 with TRBJ2-1, with 13 bases lining up with TRBD2. The germline gives CDR1 SGHRS, CDR2 YFSETQ. The V segment lost 4 bases and the J segment 0 bases; nucleotides outside the gene matches: 13. CDR3 size: 20 residues. This CDR3 reads CASSLRLAGGTTLSYNEQFF. The CDR3 bases are TGCGCCAGCAGCCTGCGACTAGCGGGAGGTACAACCCTCTCCTACAATGAGCAGTTCTTC.

The rearrangement joins TRBV11-3 to TRBJ2-1; 9 bases agree with TRBD2. Germline V gene sequence: CDR1 SGHNT, CDR2 YENEEA. There are 17 residues in the CDR3. The V segment lost 5 bases and the J segment 4 bases; nucleotides outside the gene matches: 12. The CDR3 DNA follows: TGTGCCAGCAGCCCCGGAAGCGGGCTAGCGGGATACAATGAGCAGTTCTTC. This translates into CASSPGSGLAGYNEQFF.

This chain joins TRBV7-3 and TRBJ2-2, with D hard to call. CDR3 length: 14 residues. Germline V gene sequence: CDR1 SGHTA, CDR2 FQGTGA. V was pared by 1 base and J by 4 bases, with 7 bases between. The chain's CDR3 is CASSLSRITGELFF. The CDR3 DNA sequence: TGTGCCAGCAGCTTAAGTCGGATCACCGGGGAGCTGTTTTTT. The whole variable domain, remainder taken from reference TRBV7-3 and TRBJ2-2, is GAGVSQTPSNKVTEKGKYVELRCDPISGHTALYWYRQSLGQGPEFLIYFQGTGAADDSGLPNDRFFAVRPEGSVSTLKIQRTERGDSAVYLCASSLSRITGELFFGEGSRLTVL.

In this sample, this clonotype turned up a few times. The chain is built from TRBV28 and TRBJ1-2; 7 bases align to TRBD1. The CDR3 has 15 residues. Germline CDR1 and CDR2: MDHEN and SYDVKM. The V gene end was trimmed by 5 bases and the J gene end by 2 bases; junction bases not matched to a gene: 8. The CDR3 sequence is CASSIWTGRNYGYTF. In DNA, the CDR3 is TGTGCCAGCAGTATTTGGACAGGAAGAAACTATGGCTACACCTTC.

The chain recombines TRBV20-1 with TRBJ1-3, with D hard to call. The germline V and J ends were trimmed by 2 bases and 4 bases, with 9 bases remaining between them. CDR1 and CDR2 (germline): DFQATT, SNEGSKA (reference sequence). This CDR3 is 13 amino acids long. The CDR3 sequence is CSARQVEGNTIYF. The CDR3 nucleotides are TGCAGTGCTAGACAGGTCGAGGGAAACACCATATATTTT.

This chain uses TRBV5-1 with TRBJ2-1; 8 positions agree with TRBD1. The CDR3 extends over 16 amino acids. Germline CDR1 and CDR2: SGHRS and YFSETQ. Trimming cost V 4 bases and J 8 bases; bases outside gene matches: 14. The CDR3 is CASSANIQGAGDEQFF. For the CDR3, the DNA is TGCGCCAGCAGCGCAAATATCCAGGGGGCAGGCGATGAGCAGTTCTTC.

The gene calls are TRBV6-5 and TRBJ2-7; D is uncertain. V was shortened by 6 bases and J by 7 bases, with 16 bases between the two germline ends. The CDR3 loop spans 13 amino acids. Germline CDR1 and CDR2: MNHEY and SVGAGI. The CDR3 bases are TGTGCCAGCAGCCCCCCCCCTCTGAGGGAGCAGTACTTC. Its protein is CASSPPPLREQYF.

The gene calls are TRBV7-2 and TRBJ2-7; 8 positions match TRBD1. With V trimmed by 4 bases and J by 5 bases, 7 bases remained unmatched. The CDR3 extends over 14 amino acids. Looked up from germline, CDR1 is SGHTA and CDR2 is FQGNSA. The CDR3 here is CASSSQGAINEQYF. DNA for the CDR3: TGTGCCAGCAGCTCGCAGGGGGCAATAAACGAGCAGTACTTC.

The chain recombines TRBV5-1 with TRBJ2-1, with 8 positions matching TRBD2. The J call is in doubt because the DNA end fits TRBJ2-7 better. The CDR3 spans 15 residues. The germline CDR1 and CDR2 sequences are SGHRS and YFSETQ. The CDR3 loop is CASNPGLGSYNEQYF. Written as DNA, the CDR3 is TGCGCCAGTAATCCGGGACTAGGATCCTACAATGAGCAGTACTTC.

This chain connects TRBV10-3 to TRBJ2-4; D not resolved. Trimming took off 2 bases at V and 5 bases at J, with 10 bases between the two ends. This CDR3 contains 14 residues. The V gene's germline CDR1 is ENHRY and CDR2 SYGVKD. Written as DNA, the CDR3 is TGTGCCATCAGTGAGGCCGGTAGTGAAAACATTCAGTACTTC. Translation gives CAISEAGSENIQYF.

The genes are TRBV10-3 and TRBJ1-5; maybe TRBD1 (5 bases). The V gene lost 0 bases and the J gene lost 6 bases, with 12 bases spanning the gap. The CDR3 extends over 15 amino acids. Germline V gives CDR1 ENHRY, CDR2 SYGVKD. The CDR3, as DNA: TGTGCCATCAGTGAGTCGATAGGGGTCCTTCAGCCCCAGCATTTT. Its translation: CAISESIGVLQPQHF.

The genes are TRBV20-1 and TRBJ2-7; TRBD2 might be the D (6 bases). The CDR3 runs to 16 residues. Germline V gene lookup returns CDR1 DFQATT and CDR2 SNEGSKA (reference sequence). V was cut by 1 base and J by 2 bases, with 18 bases left in between. The CDR3 DNA follows: TGCAGTGCTAGAGCCGGCCGGGACTTACGGACCTACGAGCAGTACTTC. Translation: CSARAGRDLRTYEQYF.

The J gene is TRBJ2-1, the V gene TRBV29-1; no clear D. There are 11 residues in the CDR3. Trimming took 0 bases from V and 10 from J, leaving 7 bases between them. The germline gives CDR1 SQVTM, CDR2 ANQGSEA. The CDR3 DNA is TGCAGCGTTGAAGATCCGACCGAGCAGTTCTTC. Protein product: CSVEDPTEQFF.

This chain joins TRBV9 and TRBJ2-5; 8 bases are shared with TRBD2. V trimming: 0 bases; J trimming: 5 bases; junction bases outside the gene matches: 0. From germline, CDR1 is SGDLS and CDR2 YYNGEE. There are 13 residues in the CDR3. Here the CDR3 reads CASSVGTSETQYF. DNA for the CDR3: TGTGCCAGCAGCGTAGGGACTAGCGAGACCCAGTACTTC.

This clonotype was found a few times. The chain employs TRBV12-3 or TRBV12-4 and TRBJ2-5; tentative D call: TRBD2 (6 bases). The V end lost 1 base, the J end lost 4 bases, and 10 bases lay between the germline ends. The length of the CDR3 is 14 residues. CDR3 coding DNA: TGTGCCAGCAGTTTAGACGGCGGGGTAGAGACCCAGTACTTC. The encoded protein is CASSLDGGVETQYF.

This chain connects TRBV10-3 to TRBJ2-7, with TRBD2 as a possible D gene (6 bases). Trimming cost V 1 base and J 2 bases, with 15 bases left between them. CDR3 length: 16 residues. Germline CDR1 is ENHRY and CDR2 is SYGVKD. The DNA of the CDR3 is TGTGCCATCAGTGAGTTCTACGGGAGTACCCCCTACGAGCAGTACTTC. Its translation is CAISEFYGSTPYEQYF.

The chain links TRBV20-1 to TRBJ2-2, with 8 bases aligning to TRBD2. The CDR3 totals 14 residues. Trimming cost V 3 bases and J 4 bases; bases outside gene matches: 4. Germline V gene data show CDR1 as DFQATT and CDR2 as SNEGSKA (reference sequence). The CDR3 reads CSASPGTSTGELFF. The CDR3 DNA reads as TGCAGTGCTAGTCCGGGGACTAGCACCGGGGAGCTGTTTTTT.

This clonotype was seen once. This chain uses TRBV6-2 or TRBV6-3 with TRBJ2-7; no definite D call. The V and J ends lost 8 bases and 4 bases respectively, with 15 bases between them. This CDR3 spans 13 amino acids. Germline V gene lookup returns CDR1 MNHEY and CDR2 SVGEGT. The CDR3 sequence is CASAVLIPYEQYF. In DNA form, the CDR3 reads TGTGCCAGCGCGGTTCTTATCCCTTACGAGCAGTACTTC.

V gene TRBV6-5 combines with J gene TRBJ2-5; possible D gene TRBD1, 5 bases. Germline V gene data show CDR1 as MNHEY and CDR2 as SVGAGI. The CDR3 spans 14 residues. V dropped 0 bases and J dropped 1 base, with 6 bases sitting between them. CDR3 sequence: CASSYSTAQETQYF. CDR3 coding DNA: TGTGCCAGCAGTTACTCGACAGCCCAAGAGACCCAGTACTTC.

The rearrangement links TRBV28 to TRBJ1-5; D is unclear. V lost 7 bases to trimming and J lost 3 bases, with 13 bases between them. CDR3 size: 14 residues. Germline CDR1 and CDR2: MDHEN and SYDVKM. CDR3 in DNA: TGTGCCAGCATGGGCCTATTGTACAATCAGCCCCAGCATTTT. This translates into CASMGLLYNQPQHF. Full variable domain (rest looked up from reference TRBV28 and TRBJ1-5): DVKVTQSSRYLVKRTGEKVFLECVQDMDHENMFWYRQDPGLGLRLIYFSYDVKMKEKGDIPEGYSVSREKKERFSLILESASTNQTSMYLCASMGLLYNQPQHFGDGTRLSIL.

The chain couples TRBV3-1 to TRBJ2-7; tentatively, D is TRBD1 (5 bases). Judging by the DNA end, TRBJ2-5 fits better; the J call may be wrong. The CDR3 totals 13 residues. CDR1 and CDR2 (germline): LGHDT, YNNKEL (reference sequence). The DNA for the CDR3 is TGTGCCAGCAGCCAAGATGGGGCGAAGACCCAGTACTTC. This codes for CASSQDGAKTQYF.

J is TRBJ2-7 and V is TRBV20-1; 7 positions agree with TRBD2. The CDR3 is made up of 17 amino acids. Germline V gene data show CDR1 as DFQATT and CDR2 as SNEGSKA (reference sequence). The trim removed 1 base at V and 5 bases at J, leaving 17 bases unmatched. For the CDR3, the DNA is TGCAGTGCTAGAGGGGGGAGGGGCGCGGGAGTGTCCCACGAGCAGTACTTC. Its protein is CSARGGRGAGVSHEQYF.

V usage is TRBV30 and J usage is TRBJ1-2; D gene uncertain. Germline loops: CDR1 GTSNPN, CDR2 SVGIG (reference sequence). V lost 4 bases and J 7 bases, leaving 16 bases between the germline ends. This CDR3 region has 13 residues. This CDR3 is CAWTAPEGGGYTF. In DNA form, the CDR3 reads TGTGCCTGGACCGCCCCGGAGGGAGGTGGCTACACCTTC.

This sequence joins TRBV6-1 and TRBJ1-4; 9 nucleotides agree with TRBD1. CDR1 and CDR2 from the germline V gene are MNHNS and SASEGT. Losses at the gene ends were 6 bases for V and 5 bases for J; bases not matched to a gene: 4. The CDR3 spans 14 residues. The CDR3 coding sequence is TGTGCCAGCAGGGGACAGGGCCGAAATGAAAAACTGTTTTTT. Amino acid sequence: CASRGQGRNEKLFF.

For the CDR3, the DNA is TGTGCCAGCAGGCGGACAGGGCAAAACACTGAAGCTTTCTTT. Translated, it gives CASRRTGQNTEAFF. This chain joins TRBV2 and TRBJ1-1; 8 positions agree with TRBD1. Germline CDR1 SNHLY, CDR2 FYNNEI. Trimming took 6 bases from V and 2 from J; bases not matched to a gene: 5. The CDR3 length is 14 residues.